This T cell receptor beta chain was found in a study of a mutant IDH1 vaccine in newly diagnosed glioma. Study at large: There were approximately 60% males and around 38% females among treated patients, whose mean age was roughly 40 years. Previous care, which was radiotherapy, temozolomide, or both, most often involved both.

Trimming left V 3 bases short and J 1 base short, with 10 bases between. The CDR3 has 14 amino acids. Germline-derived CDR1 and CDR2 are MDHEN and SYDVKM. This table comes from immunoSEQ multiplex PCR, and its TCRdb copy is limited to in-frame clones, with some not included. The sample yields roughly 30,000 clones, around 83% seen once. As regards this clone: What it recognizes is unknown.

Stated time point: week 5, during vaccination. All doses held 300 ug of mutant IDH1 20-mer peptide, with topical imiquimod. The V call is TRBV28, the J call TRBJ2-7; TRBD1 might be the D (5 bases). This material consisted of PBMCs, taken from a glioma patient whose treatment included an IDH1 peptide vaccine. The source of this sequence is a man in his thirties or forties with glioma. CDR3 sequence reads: CASSLQGDSYEQYF. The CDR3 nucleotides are TGTGCCAGCAGTTTGCAAGGGGATTCCTACGAGCAGTACTTC.